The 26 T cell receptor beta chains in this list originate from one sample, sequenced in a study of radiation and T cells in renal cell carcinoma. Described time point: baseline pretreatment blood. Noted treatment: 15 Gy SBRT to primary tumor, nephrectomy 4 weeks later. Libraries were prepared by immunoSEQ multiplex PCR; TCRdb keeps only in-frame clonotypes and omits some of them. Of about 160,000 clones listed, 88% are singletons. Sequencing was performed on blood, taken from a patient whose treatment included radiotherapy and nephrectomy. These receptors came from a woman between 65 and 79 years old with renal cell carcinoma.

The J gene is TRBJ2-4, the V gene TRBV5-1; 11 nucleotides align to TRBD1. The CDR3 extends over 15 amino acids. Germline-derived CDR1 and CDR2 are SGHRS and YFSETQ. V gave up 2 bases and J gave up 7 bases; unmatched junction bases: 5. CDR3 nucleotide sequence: TGCGCCAGCAGCTTAGGGACAGGGGGAGGGAACATTCAGTACTTC. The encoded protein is CASSLGTGGGNIQYF.

The CDR3 nucleotides read TGTGCCAGCAGCCGGACAGGGCGCACCTACGAGCAGTACTTC. Protein product: CASSRTGRTYEQYF. J is TRBJ2-7 and V is TRBV5-5; 8 bases are a match to TRBD1. Germline loops: CDR1 SGHKS, CDR2 YYEKEE (reference sequence). V lost 4 bases, J lost 2 bases, and 5 bases stayed unmatched. This CDR3 has 14 amino acids.

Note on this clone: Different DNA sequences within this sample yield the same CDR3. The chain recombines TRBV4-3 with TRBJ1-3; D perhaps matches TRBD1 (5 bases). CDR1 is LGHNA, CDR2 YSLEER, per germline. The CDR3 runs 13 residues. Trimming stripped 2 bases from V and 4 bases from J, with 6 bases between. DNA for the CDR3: TGCGCCAGCAGCCAAACAGGAGGAAACACCATATATTTT. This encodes CASSQTGGNTIYF.

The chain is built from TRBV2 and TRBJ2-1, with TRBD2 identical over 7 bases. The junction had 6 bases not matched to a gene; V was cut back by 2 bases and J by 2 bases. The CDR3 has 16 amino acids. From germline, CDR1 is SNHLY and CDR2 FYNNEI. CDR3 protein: CASSERLAATYNEQFF. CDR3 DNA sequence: TGTGCCAGCAGTGAAAGGCTAGCGGCTACCTACAATGAGCAGTTCTTC.

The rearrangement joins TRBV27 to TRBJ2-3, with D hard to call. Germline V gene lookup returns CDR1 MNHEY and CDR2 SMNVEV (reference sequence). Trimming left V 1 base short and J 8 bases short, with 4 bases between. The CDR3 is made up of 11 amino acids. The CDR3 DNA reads TGTGCCAGCAGTTTATACGGTACGCAGTATTTT. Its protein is CASSLYGTQYF.

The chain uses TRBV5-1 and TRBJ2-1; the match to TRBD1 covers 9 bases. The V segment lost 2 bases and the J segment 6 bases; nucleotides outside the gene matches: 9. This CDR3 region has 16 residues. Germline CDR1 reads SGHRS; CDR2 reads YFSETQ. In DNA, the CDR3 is TGCGCCAGCAGCTTTGCTGGGACAGGGAGTGGCAATGAGCAGTTCTTC. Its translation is CASSFAGTGSGNEQFF.

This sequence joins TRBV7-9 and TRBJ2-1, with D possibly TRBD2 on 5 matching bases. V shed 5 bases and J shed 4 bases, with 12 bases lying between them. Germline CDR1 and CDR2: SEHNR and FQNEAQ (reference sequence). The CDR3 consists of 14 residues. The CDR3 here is CASSPPGVYNEQFF. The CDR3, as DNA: TGTGCCAGCAGCCCCCCCGGGGTGTACAATGAGCAGTTCTTC.

CDR3: CASSSTGGLGTEAFF. DNA for the CDR3: TGTGCCAGCAGTTCGACAGGGGGATTGGGCACTGAAGCTTTCTTT. The chain couples TRBV28 to TRBJ1-1; 9 bases match TRBD1. Unmatched junction bases numbered 7, after V lost 4 bases and J lost 4 bases. Germline V gene sequence: CDR1 MDHEN, CDR2 SYDVKM. The length of the CDR3 is 15 residues.

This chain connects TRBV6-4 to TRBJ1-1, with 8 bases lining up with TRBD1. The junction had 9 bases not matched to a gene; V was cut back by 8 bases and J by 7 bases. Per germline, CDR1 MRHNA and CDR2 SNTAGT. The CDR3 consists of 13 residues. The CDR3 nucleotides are TGTGCCAGCTCCAAAACACAGGGGGATGAAGCTTTCTTT. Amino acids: CASSKTQGDEAFF.

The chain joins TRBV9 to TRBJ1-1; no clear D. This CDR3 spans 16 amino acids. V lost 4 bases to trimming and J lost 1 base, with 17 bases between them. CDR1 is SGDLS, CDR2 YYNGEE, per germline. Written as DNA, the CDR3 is TGTGCCAGCAGCCCCTCCCCCTCGACGGGGAACACTGAAGCTTTCTTT. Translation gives CASSPSPSTGNTEAFF.

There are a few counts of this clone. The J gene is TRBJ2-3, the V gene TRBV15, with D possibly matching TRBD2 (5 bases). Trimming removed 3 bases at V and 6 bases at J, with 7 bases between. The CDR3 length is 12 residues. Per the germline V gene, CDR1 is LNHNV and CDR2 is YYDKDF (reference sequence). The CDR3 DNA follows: TGTGCCACCAGCAGGGACTTTGATACGCAGTATTTT. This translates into CATSRDFDTQYF.

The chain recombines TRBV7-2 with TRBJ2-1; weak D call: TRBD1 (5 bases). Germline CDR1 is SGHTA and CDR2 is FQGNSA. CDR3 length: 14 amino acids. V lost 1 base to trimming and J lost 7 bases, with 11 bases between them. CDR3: CASSLGGATNEQFF. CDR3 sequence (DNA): TGTGCCAGCAGCTTAGGGGGCGCTACAAATGAGCAGTTCTTC.

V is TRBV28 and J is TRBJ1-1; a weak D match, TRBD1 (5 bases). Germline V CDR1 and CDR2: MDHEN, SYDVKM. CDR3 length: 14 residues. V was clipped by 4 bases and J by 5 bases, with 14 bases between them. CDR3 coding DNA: TGTGCCAGCAGTTATGAGGGGCGAGGAACTGAAGCTTTCTTT. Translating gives CASSYEGRGTEAFF.

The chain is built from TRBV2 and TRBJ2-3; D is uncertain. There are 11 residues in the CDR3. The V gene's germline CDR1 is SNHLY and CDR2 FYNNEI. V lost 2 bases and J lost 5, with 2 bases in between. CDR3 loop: CASSEQDTQYF. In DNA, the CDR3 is TGTGCCAGCAGTGAACAAGATACGCAGTATTTT.

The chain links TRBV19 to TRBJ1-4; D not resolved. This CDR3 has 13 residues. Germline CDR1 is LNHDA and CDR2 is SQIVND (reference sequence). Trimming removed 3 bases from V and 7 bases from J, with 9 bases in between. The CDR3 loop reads CASSIATGEKLFF. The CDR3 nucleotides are TGTGCCAGTAGTATTGCTACCGGTGAAAAACTGTTTTTT.

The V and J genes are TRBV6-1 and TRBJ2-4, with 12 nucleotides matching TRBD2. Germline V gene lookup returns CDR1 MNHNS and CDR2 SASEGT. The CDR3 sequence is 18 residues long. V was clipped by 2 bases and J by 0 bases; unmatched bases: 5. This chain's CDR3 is CASSENGLAGLAKNIQYF. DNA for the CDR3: TGTGCCAGCAGTGAAAACGGACTAGCGGGGCTAGCCAAAAACATTCAGTACTTC.

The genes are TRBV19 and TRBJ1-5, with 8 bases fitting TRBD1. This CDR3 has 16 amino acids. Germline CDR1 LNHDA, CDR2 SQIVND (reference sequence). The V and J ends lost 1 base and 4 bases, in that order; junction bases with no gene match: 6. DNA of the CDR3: TGTGCCAGTAGTATAGTTCCGGACAGGGATAATCAGCCCCAGCATTTT. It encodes CASSIVPDRDNQPQHF.

In DNA form, the CDR3 reads TGTGCCAGCAGTGAGGCAGGGGGTGGGTATGGCTACACCTTC. Its translation is CASSEAGGGYGYTF. The J gene is TRBJ1-2, the V gene TRBV6-4; 7 bases map to TRBD1. There are 14 residues in the CDR3. With V trimmed by 3 bases and J by 5 bases, 6 bases remained unmatched. Germline CDR1 reads MRHNA; CDR2 reads SNTAGT.

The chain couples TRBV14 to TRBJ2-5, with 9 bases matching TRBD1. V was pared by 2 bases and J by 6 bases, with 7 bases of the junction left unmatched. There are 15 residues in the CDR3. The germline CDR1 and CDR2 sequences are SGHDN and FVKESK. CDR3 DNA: TGTGCCAGCAGCCAAATGGGACAGGGTCGGCAGACCCAGTACTTC. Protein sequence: CASSQMGQGRQTQYF.

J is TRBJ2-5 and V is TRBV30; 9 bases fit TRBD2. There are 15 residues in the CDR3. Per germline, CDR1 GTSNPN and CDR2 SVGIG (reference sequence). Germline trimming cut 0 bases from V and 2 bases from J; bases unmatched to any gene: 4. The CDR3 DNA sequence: TGTGCCTGGAGTGTAGCTGCGGGGGGGCAAGAGACCCAGTACTTC. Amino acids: CAWSVAAGGQETQYF.

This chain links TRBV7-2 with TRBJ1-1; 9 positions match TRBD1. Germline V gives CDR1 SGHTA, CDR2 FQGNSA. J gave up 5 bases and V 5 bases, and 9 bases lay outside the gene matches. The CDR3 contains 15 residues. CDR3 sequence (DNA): TGTGCCAGCAGCAGGGACAGGGCCCTTACAACTGAAGCTTTCTTT. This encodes CASSRDRALTTEAFF. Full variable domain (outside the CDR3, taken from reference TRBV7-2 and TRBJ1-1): GAGVSQSPSNKVTEKGKDVELRCDPISGHTALYWYRQSLGQGLEFLIYFQGNSAPDKSGLPSDRFSAERTGGSVSTLTIQRTQQEDSAVYLCASSRDRALTTEAFFGQGTRLTVV.

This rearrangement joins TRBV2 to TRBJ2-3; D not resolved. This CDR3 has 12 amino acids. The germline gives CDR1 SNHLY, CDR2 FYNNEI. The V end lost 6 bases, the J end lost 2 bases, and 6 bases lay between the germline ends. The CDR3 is CASRQHTDTQYF. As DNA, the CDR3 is TGTGCCAGCAGACAACACACAGATACGCAGTATTTT.

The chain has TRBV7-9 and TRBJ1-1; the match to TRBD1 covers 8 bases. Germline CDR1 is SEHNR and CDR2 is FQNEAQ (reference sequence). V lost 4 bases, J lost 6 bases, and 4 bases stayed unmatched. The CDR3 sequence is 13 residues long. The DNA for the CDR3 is TGTGCCAGCAGCTCGACAGGGGAGGCTGAAGCTTTCTTT. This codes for CASSSTGEAEAFF.

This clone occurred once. CDR3 in DNA: TGTGCCAGCAGCCCGACAGGGGGAGGAAACACCATATATTTT. Residues: CASSPTGGGNTIYF. The genes are TRBV5-4 and TRBJ1-3; TRBD1 aligns across 9 bases. V was pared by 4 bases and J by 4 bases, with 3 bases of the junction left unmatched. Germline CDR1 SGHNT, CDR2 YYREEE (reference sequence). This CDR3 spans 14 amino acids.

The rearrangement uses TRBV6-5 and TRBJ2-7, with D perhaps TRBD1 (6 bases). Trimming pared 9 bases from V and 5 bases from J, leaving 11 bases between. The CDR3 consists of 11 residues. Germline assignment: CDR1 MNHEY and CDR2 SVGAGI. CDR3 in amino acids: CASGTPHEQYF. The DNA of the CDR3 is TGTGCCAGTGGGACACCCCACGAGCAGTACTTC.

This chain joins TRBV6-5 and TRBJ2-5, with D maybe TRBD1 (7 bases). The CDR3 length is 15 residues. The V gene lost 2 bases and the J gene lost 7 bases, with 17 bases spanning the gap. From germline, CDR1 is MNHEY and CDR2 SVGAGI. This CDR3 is CASSYAGGGLGTQYF. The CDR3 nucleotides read TGTGCCAGCAGTTACGCAGGAGGGGGCCTCGGGACCCAGTACTTC.